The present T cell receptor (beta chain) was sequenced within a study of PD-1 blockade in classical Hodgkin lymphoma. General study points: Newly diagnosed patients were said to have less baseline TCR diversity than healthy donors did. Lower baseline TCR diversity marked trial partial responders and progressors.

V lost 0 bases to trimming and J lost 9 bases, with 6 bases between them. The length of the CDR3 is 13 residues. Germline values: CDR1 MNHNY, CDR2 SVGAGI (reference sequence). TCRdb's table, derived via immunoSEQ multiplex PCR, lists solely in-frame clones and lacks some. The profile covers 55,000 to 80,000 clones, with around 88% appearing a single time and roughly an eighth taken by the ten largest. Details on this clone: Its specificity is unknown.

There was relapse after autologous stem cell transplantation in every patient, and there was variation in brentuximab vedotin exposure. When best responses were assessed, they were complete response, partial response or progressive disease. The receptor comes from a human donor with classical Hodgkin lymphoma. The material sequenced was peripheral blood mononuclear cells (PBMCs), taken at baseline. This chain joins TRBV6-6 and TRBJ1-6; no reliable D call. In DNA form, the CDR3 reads TGTGCCAGCAGTTACTCCGGGGTTTCACCCCTCCACTTT. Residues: CASSYSGVSPLHF.